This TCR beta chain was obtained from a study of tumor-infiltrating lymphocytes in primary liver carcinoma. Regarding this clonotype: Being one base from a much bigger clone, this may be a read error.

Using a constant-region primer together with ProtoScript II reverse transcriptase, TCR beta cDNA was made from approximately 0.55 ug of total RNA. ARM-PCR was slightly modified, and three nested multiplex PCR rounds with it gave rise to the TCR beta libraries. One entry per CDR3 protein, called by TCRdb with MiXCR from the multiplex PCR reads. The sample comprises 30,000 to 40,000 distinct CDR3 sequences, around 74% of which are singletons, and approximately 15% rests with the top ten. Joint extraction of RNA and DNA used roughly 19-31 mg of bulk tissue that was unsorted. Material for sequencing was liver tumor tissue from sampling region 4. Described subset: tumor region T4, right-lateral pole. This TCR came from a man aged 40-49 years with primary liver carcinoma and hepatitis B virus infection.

The CDR3 spells CATSEGPYNEQSF. CDR3 nucleotides: TGTGCCACCAGTGAAGGTCCCTACAATGAGCAGTCCTTC. The rearrangement uses TRBV24-1 and TRBJ2-1; the D is unclear. Germline CDR1 reads KGHDR; CDR2 reads SFDVKD. This CDR3 spans 13 amino acids.